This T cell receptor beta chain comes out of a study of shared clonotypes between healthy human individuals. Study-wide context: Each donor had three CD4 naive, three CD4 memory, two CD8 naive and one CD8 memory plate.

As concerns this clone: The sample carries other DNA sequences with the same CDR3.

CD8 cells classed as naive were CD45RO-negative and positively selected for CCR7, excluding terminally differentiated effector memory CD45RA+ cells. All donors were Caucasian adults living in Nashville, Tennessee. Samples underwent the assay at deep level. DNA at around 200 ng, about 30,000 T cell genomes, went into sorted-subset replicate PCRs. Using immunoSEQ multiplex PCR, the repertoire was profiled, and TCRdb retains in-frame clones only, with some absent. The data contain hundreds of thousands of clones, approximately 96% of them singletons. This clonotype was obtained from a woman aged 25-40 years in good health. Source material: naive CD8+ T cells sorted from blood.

CDR3 sequence reads: CASSFGEDTQYF. The DNA of the CDR3 is TGTGCCAGCAGCTTTGGAGAGGATACGCAGTATTTT. The V call is TRBV7-9, the J call TRBJ2-3; no definite D call. Germline values: CDR1 SEHNR, CDR2 FQNEAQ (reference sequence). The ends were cut back, 3 bases at V and 6 bases at J, with 7 bases in the middle. The CDR3 runs 12 residues.